This T cell receptor (beta chain) was sequenced in a study of blood T cells in healthy people across ages. Study-level findings and limits: Calculation of diversity from one million T cells yielded estimates considered to be underestimates. A strong correlation between TCR beta diversity and naive T cell percentage was seen. Comparison with aged donors showed that long-lived donors had more naive CD4+ cells and higher diversity. Unsorted PBMCs ruled out conclusive naive versus antigen-experienced comparison.

CDR3 size: 14 residues. The ends were cut back, 3 bases at V and 4 bases at J, with 14 bases in the middle. The V gene's germline CDR1 is DFQATT and CDR2 SNEGSKA (reference sequence). Next came a second PCR, run for roughly 6 to 11 cycles, which used a sample-barcoded 5' primer along with a J-beta primer mix. TCRdb called the 5' RACE reads again in MiXCR, with one record for every CDR3 protein. The repertoire consists of 450,000 to 600,000 distinct CDR3 sequences, with about 26% occurring once and the leading ten covering about 3.3%. With regard to this clonotype: Its antigen is unidentified.

These data also featured in a second study, about T cells of mothers and their children.

Sample: blood. J is TRBJ2-3 and V is TRBV20-1, with D perhaps given as TRBD1 or TRBD2 (6 bases each). This receptor was identified in a boy aged 2 to 9 in good health. CDR3: CSASGGTGADTQYF. The CDR3 DNA sequence: TGCAGTGCTAGCGGGGGCACTGGGGCAGATACGCAGTATTTT.